This is a list of T cell receptor beta chains from one sample in a study of OX40 agonist ivuxolimab in advanced cancers. Here immunoSEQ multiplex PCR was the method, and the copy in TCRdb shows in-frame clones only, minus some. This sample carries 55,000 to 70,000 clones, over 80% of them seen once, and the ten largest clones take approximately 4.3%. The sequences come from CD4+ or CD8+ T cells sorted from blood, collected in a trial of the OX40 agonist ivuxolimab. The receptor source for this set is an adult with an advanced solid tumor such as melanoma, head and neck, liver or kidney cancer. The CDR3 runs from the conserved cysteine through the conserved F or W. The D gene is left open where the match is weak. A row's size may be missing; if present it is once, few, many or a size class.

cdr3_nt cdr3_aa clone_size d_call cdr3_length j_call v_call
TGTGCCAGCAGCTTAATAGGGAGCACAGATACGCAGTATTTT CASSLIGSTDTQYF - - 14 TRBJ2-3 TRBV11-2
TGTGCCAGCGGGGACTTTAACTATGGCTACACCTTC CASGDFNYGYTF - - 12 TRBJ1-2 TRBV28
TGCAGCGTCGTCTGGACAGGGAGCAATGAAAAACTGTTTTTT CSVVWTGSNEKLFF - TRBD1 14 TRBJ1-4 TRBV29-1
TGTGCCAGCAGTTTACTTGGGGAAACATTCGAGCAGTACTTC CASSLLGETFEQYF - - 14 TRBJ2-7 TRBV28
TGTGCCATCAGAGCGATCTCTGGGGCCAACGTCCTGACTTTC CAIRAISGANVLTF - - 14 TRBJ2-6 TRBV5-8
TGTGCCAGCAGAGCGACAGGGTACACCTACAATGAGCAGTTCTTC CASRATGYTYNEQFF - TRBD1 15 TRBJ2-1 TRBV2
TGTGCCAGCAGTTTAACCCCACCAACCCACACCTACGAGCAGTACTTC CASSLTPPTHTYEQYF - - 16 TRBJ2-7 TRBV27
TGTGCCAGCAGCCCGGACGGGAACACTGAAGCTTTCTTT CASSPDGNTEAFF - - 13 TRBJ1-1 TRBV6-1
TGTGCCAGCAGCGTTGCGGGGTCCACTGAAGCTTTCTTT CASSVAGSTEAFF - - 13 TRBJ1-1 TRBV9
TGTGCCAGCAGCCGGATAACCACAGGGCGCATGAACACTGAAGCTTTCTTT CASSRITTGRMNTEAFF once - 17 TRBJ1-1 TRBV5-4
TGTGCCAGCATGCGGCGACGGCAGTTCTTC CASMRRRQFF - - 10 TRBJ2-1 TRBV28
TGTGCCAGCAGCACCACAGGGGAGAGCTACACCTTC CASSTTGESYTF - TRBD1 12 TRBJ1-2 TRBV5-6
TGTGCCAGCAGTGAACAGGGGGTTAATGAAAAACTGTTTTTT CASSEQGVNEKLFF - TRBD1 14 TRBJ1-4 TRBV2
TGTGCCAGCAGTTACGGGCTCGGAAATCAGCCCCAGCATTTT CASSYGLGNQPQHF - - 14 TRBJ1-5 TRBV6-6
TGTGCCAGCAGCGTAGGGCAGGGGAGGGGAAACACCATATATTTT CASSVGQGRGNTIYF few - 15 TRBJ1-3 TRBV9
TGTGCCAGTAGTATGGTCAGAAGGAGCTCCTACAATGAGCAGTTCTTC CASSMVRRSSYNEQFF once - 16 TRBJ2-1 TRBV19
TGTGCCAGCAGTGAGAGCAGGGGCGGCACCGGGGAGCTGTTTTTT CASSESRGGTGELFF - - 15 TRBJ2-2 TRBV2
TGCGCCAGCAGCCATCCCAACACTGAAGCTTTCTTT CASSHPNTEAFF - - 12 TRBJ1-1 TRBV4-1
TGTGCCAGCAGTTCCTCCGGGACTAGCGGGGGGACGGGAGAGCAGTACTTC CASSSSGTSGGTGEQYF - TRBD2 17 TRBJ2-7 TRBV27
TGTGCCAGCAGCCAAGGTTCCGGGACAGGAAATGAAAAACTGTTTTTT CASSQGSGTGNEKLFF - TRBD1 16 TRBJ1-4 TRBV4-2
TGTGCCAGCAGTGATATGACAGGGCTGAGTGGCTACACCTTC CASSDMTGLSGYTF - TRBD1 14 TRBJ1-2 TRBV28
TGTGCCAGCAGCTTAGGTAGCGTCCAAGAGACCCAGTACTTC CASSLGSVQETQYF - - 14 TRBJ2-5 TRBV11-2
TGCAGTGCCCCACACACTGAAGCTTTCTTT CSAPHTEAFF - - 10 TRBJ1-1 TRBV20-1
TGTGCCAGCAGCTTAGTGTTTTGGGGTCGGGAGACCCAGTACTTC CASSLVFWGRETQYF - - 15 TRBJ2-5 TRBV11-2
TGTGCCAGCAGCTTAGGGGTCGACAGGGGGGGCACTGAAGCTTTCTTT CASSLGVDRGGTEAFF - TRBD1 16 TRBJ1-1 TRBV7-2
TGTGCCAAGTTTTCGAGGGAGGTGCAGTACTTC CAKFSREVQYF - - 11 TRBJ2-7 TRBV6-4
TGCGCCAGCAGCTTGCAGACGGGACAGAGGAACACTGAAGCTTTCTTT CASSLQTGQRNTEAFF - TRBD1 16 TRBJ1-1 TRBV5-1
TGTGCCAGCACCTCAAACACCGGGGAGCTGTTTTTT CASTSNTGELFF - - 12 TRBJ2-2 TRBV28
TGTGCCAGCAGTCCCTCCGGGGGAGAGGGAGGGACCGGGGAGCTGTTTTTT CASSPSGGEGGTGELFF - TRBD2 17 TRBJ2-2 TRBV28
TGTGCCAGCACCCTCCTTGGGAGGGGGTGGTGGTACTTC CASTLLGRGWWYF - - 13 TRBJ2-7 TRBV6-1
TGTGCCAGCAGTGAGAGGGGGACGTTGAACACTGAAGCTTTCTTT CASSERGTLNTEAFF - - 15 TRBJ1-1 TRBV28
TGTGCCTGGAGTGTACGGGGACGAGTCTCTGGAAACACCATATATTTT CAWSVRGRVSGNTIYF - - 16 TRBJ1-3 TRBV30
TGTGCCAGCACCCGTACGGGGTATGGGAACACTGAAGCTTTCTTT CASTRTGYGNTEAFF - - 15 TRBJ1-1 TRBV28
TGTGCCAGCAGTTTTAATGCAGTAGTCTCCTACGAGCAGTACTTC CASSFNAVVSYEQYF - - 15 TRBJ2-7 TRBV28
TGTGCCAGCAGCACCCGGACTAGCGGGCCAAACAATGAGCAGTTCTTC CASSTRTSGPNNEQFF - TRBD2 16 TRBJ2-1 TRBV11-2
TGTGCCTGGGTGGGACAGGGATGGACTGAAGCTTTCTTT CAWVGQGWTEAFF - TRBD1 13 TRBJ1-1 TRBV30
TGTGCCAGCAGTTACTCGCGACAGGGCAATCAGCCCCAGCATTTT CASSYSRQGNQPQHF once - 15 TRBJ1-5 TRBV6-6
TGTGCCAGCAGCCTAACAACAGGGTACAATCAGCCCCAGCATTTT CASSLTTGYNQPQHF - - 15 TRBJ1-5 TRBV16
TGTGCCAGCAGCTTAGCGGGAAGGTCTTACGAGCAGTACTTC CASSLAGRSYEQYF - - 14 TRBJ2-7 TRBV7-9
TGTGCCAGCAGCGCCGGGACGGGGCAAGAGACCCAGTACTTC CASSAGTGQETQYF few - 14 TRBJ2-5 TRBV9
TGTGCCAGCTCACCACGGGGACAGGCCTACAATGAGCAGTTCTTC CASSPRGQAYNEQFF - TRBD1 15 TRBJ2-1 TRBV18
TGTGCCAGCAGCCAAGGGACTAGCGGGAGAAAAACAGATACGCAGTATTTT CASSQGTSGRKTDTQYF - TRBD2 17 TRBJ2-3 TRBV9
TGTGCCAGCAGTTCTTCCAGGGGCGGTGAAAAACTGTTTTTT CASSSSRGGEKLFF - - 14 TRBJ1-4 TRBV28
TGTGCCAGTAAGCCCGACAACCGACAGGGTAAGGGAAACACCATATATTTT CASKPDNRQGKGNTIYF - TRBD1 17 TRBJ1-3 TRBV19
TGTGCCAGCAGCCAAGATTGGGCCAGTTCCTACGAGCAGTACTTC CASSQDWASSYEQYF - - 15 TRBJ2-7 TRBV14
TGCGCCAGCAGCTTGGTTCTAGCGGGATACCAAGAGACCCAGTACTTC CASSLVLAGYQETQYF - TRBD2 16 TRBJ2-5 TRBV5-1
TGTGCCAGTAGTGAACAAAGCGGGGGTCAAACGGGGGATACGCAGTATTTT CASSEQSGGQTGDTQYF - TRBD2 17 TRBJ2-3 TRBV19
TGTGCCAGCTCACCCGGACCGGGACAGGGGACGGACGAGCAGCACTTC CASSPGPGQGTDEQHF - TRBD1 16 TRBJ2-7 TRBV18
TGTGCCAGCAGTTTTGTGGGCCAAGAGACCCAGTACTTC CASSFVGQETQYF - - 13 TRBJ2-5 TRBV27
TGTGCCAGCAGCCCCCGTTCAGGACTAAAAACCTACGAGCAGTACTTC CASSPRSGLKTYEQYF once - 16 TRBJ2-7 TRBV7-9
TGTGCCAGCAGCCCCCTAGAGGGGGCAGTTGAAAAACTGTTTTTT CASSPLEGAVEKLFF - TRBD1 15 TRBJ1-4 TRBV6-5
TGTGCCAGCTCACTCAAAGCCGAAGGGGCCAACGTCCTGACTTTC CASSLKAEGANVLTF - - 15 TRBJ2-6 TRBV18
TGTGCCATCAGTGATCCAGCGGGGGCCTACGAGCAGTACTTC CAISDPAGAYEQYF - TRBD2 14 TRBJ2-7 TRBV10-3
TGTGCCAGCAGCCCGACGGCATGGGACATTAAAGGCTACACCTTC CASSPTAWDIKGYTF - - 15 TRBJ1-2 TRBV21-1
TGTGCTAGTGGTTTAGGGAACACTGAAGCTTTCTTT CASGLGNTEAFF - - 12 TRBJ1-1 TRBV12-5
TGTGCCAGCTCACCAGTCGTTACTGAAGCTTTCTTT CASSPVVTEAFF - - 12 TRBJ1-1 TRBV18
TGTGCCAGCAGCGGCACGACCCAAGAGACCCAGTACTTC CASSGTTQETQYF - - 13 TRBJ2-5 TRBV6-1
TGTGCCAGCAGCCTCTCTCAGGGAGGCTCACCCCTCCACTTT CASSLSQGGSPLHF - - 14 TRBJ1-6 TRBV25-1
TGTGCCAGCAGCTTATCGGTAGGGTTTGGAAACACCATATATTTT CASSLSVGFGNTIYF - - 15 TRBJ1-3 TRBV7-2